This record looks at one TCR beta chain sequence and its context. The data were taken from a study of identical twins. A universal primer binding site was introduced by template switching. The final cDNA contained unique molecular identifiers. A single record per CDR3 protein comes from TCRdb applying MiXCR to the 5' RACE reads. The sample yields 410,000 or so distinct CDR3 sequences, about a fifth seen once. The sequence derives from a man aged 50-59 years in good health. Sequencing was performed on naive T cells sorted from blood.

The CDR3 DNA reads TGCGCCAGCAGCAACGGACAAGGCTACGAGCAGTACTTC. Protein sequence: CASSNGQGYEQYF. The chain links TRBV5-1 to TRBJ2-7, with D tentatively TRBD1 (5 bases). The CDR3 consists of 13 residues. Between the trimmed V and J ends, which lost 4 bases and 3 bases, there was a span of 11 bases. Per the germline V gene, CDR1 is SGHRS and CDR2 is YFSETQ.